Following are 24 T cell receptor beta chains from one sample sequenced in a study of blood T cell repertoires in COVID-19. Using immunoSEQ multiplex PCR, the repertoire was profiled, and TCRdb retains in-frame clones only, with some absent. The data hold some 200,000 clones, with roughly nine tenths observed a single time. Sample: PBMCs or T cells enriched from blood (not recorded which). These receptors were taken from a woman aged 25-40 years who had recovered from COVID-19.

V is TRBV11-2 and J is TRBJ2-3, with D possibly matching TRBD1 (6 bases). From germline, CDR1 is SGHAT and CDR2 FQNNGV. CDR3 length: 15 residues. Trimming removed 7 bases at V and 3 bases at J, with 17 bases between. The CDR3 region is CASTLRRGTTDTQYF. The DNA for the CDR3 is TGTGCCAGCACACTAAGAAGGGGGACGACAGATACGCAGTATTTT.

The rearrangement uses TRBV21-1 and TRBJ1-1; the tabulated D call, TRBD1, remains unverified against the DNA. TRBV21-1 is termed a pseudogene. This CDR3 contains 13 residues. The CDR3 coding sequence is TGTGCCAGCAGCGAAAGCCGGGACAGGGAGTCTTTCTTT. Translated: CASSESRDRESFF.

This clone has only one observation. This rearrangement joins TRBV7-6 to TRBJ1-2, with 7 bases matching TRBD1. Germline-derived CDR1 and CDR2 are SGHVS and FNYEAQ. The CDR3 is made up of 15 amino acids. Trimming removed 5 bases from V and 4 bases from J; junction bases left unmatched: 10. CDR3: CASSPRTGVSYGYTF. In DNA form, the CDR3 reads TGTGCCAGCAGCCCCCGGACAGGCGTTAGCTATGGCTACACCTTC.

CDR3 residues: CASSGTAEISYEQYF. The CDR3 region has the DNA TGCGCCAGCAGCGGGACAGCCGAAATCTCCTACGAGCAGTACTTC. The chain carries TRBV10-1 and TRBJ2-7, with 7 bases identical to TRBD1. The CDR3 spans 15 residues. The germline gives CDR1 WNHNN, CDR2 SYGVQD (reference sequence). V lost 6 bases, J lost 0 bases, and 8 bases stayed unmatched.

With regard to this clone: One end of the junction is discordant with germline, which a read error may explain. J is TRBJ1-1 and V is TRBV5-1; 8 bases agree with TRBD1. In germline, CDR1 is SGHRS, CDR2 YFSETQ. The CDR3 has 19 residues. CDR3 loop: CASTLDPDRVVAVNTEAFF. Here the CDR3 DNA reads TGCGCCAGCACCTTGGACCCGGACAGGGTAGTTGCTGTGAACACTGAAGCTTTCTTT.

This clone was seen more than once but under ten times. This chain connects TRBV19 to TRBJ2-7, with unresolved D. Germline V gives CDR1 LNHDA, CDR2 SQIVND (reference sequence). CDR3 length: 15 amino acids. V lost 1 base to trimming and J lost 0 bases, with 10 bases between them. CDR3 amino acids: CASSIVAGSSYEQYF. CDR3 sequence (DNA): TGTGCCAGTAGTATAGTCGCAGGTAGCTCCTACGAGCAGTACTTC.

The V and J genes are TRBV3-1 (or the pseudogene TRBV3-2) and TRBJ1-4, with D possibly being TRBD1 (6 bases). Germline CDR1 and CDR2: LGHDT and YNNKEL (reference sequence). The CDR3 consists of 14 residues. V was clipped by 9 bases and J by 0 bases, with 11 bases between them. DNA of the CDR3: TGTGCCAGTTCGGACAGAGCAACTAATGAAAAACTGTTTTTT. Protein sequence: CASSDRATNEKLFF.

The chain uses TRBV14 and TRBJ2-3; 10 positions agree with TRBD1. Germline assignment: CDR1 SGHDN and CDR2 FVKESK. The CDR3 contains 15 residues. With 3 bases clipped from V and 6 bases from J, the junction kept 6 bases outside the gene matches. DNA for the CDR3: TGTGCCAGCAGCCAGGACAGGGGGGGCTTCGATACGCAGTATTTT. Protein sequence: CASSQDRGGFDTQYF.

This clone has only a few counts. The V and J genes are TRBV7-2 and TRBJ1-5; perhaps TRBD1 as D (6 bases). CDR3 length equals 14 residues. CDR1 is SGHTA and CDR2 is FQGNSA in the germline V gene. V lost 5 bases to trimming and J lost 4 bases, with 12 bases between them. The CDR3 loop is CASSEQGRNQPQHF. CDR3 nucleotides: TGTGCCAGCAGCGAACAGGGACGGAATCAGCCCCAGCATTTT.

The chain has TRBV7-3 and TRBJ1-1; a possible D gene is TRBD1 (5 bases). This CDR3 comprises 13 residues. Trimming shortened V by 2 bases and J by 2 bases, and 6 bases separated the two germline ends. Germline V gene data show CDR1 as SGHTA and CDR2 as FQGTGA. Written as DNA, the CDR3 is TGTGCCAGCAGCTTAGACAGTAACACTGAAGCTTTCTTT. Its protein product is CASSLDSNTEAFF.

This rearrangement joins TRBV4-1 to TRBJ1-1; TRBD1 might be the D (5 bases). The CDR3 length is 16 residues. Germline V gives CDR1 MGHRA, CDR2 YSYEKL. Trimming took off 0 bases at V and 2 bases at J, with 13 bases between the two ends. CDR3 protein: CASSQDDSVVNTEAFF. CDR3 sequence (DNA): TGCGCCAGCAGCCAAGATGACAGCGTCGTTAACACTGAAGCTTTCTTT.

The J gene is TRBJ2-2, the V gene TRBV4-3; 8 nucleotides agree with TRBD2. Germline loops: CDR1 LGHNA, CDR2 YSLEER. This CDR3 spans 17 amino acids. V was pared by 3 bases and J by 6 bases, with 12 bases of the junction left unmatched. The CDR3 protein is CASSQEVPGGRAGELFF. For the CDR3, the DNA is TGCGCCAGCAGCCAGGAAGTACCGGGGGGGCGAGCCGGGGAGCTGTTTTTT.

A single count supports this clone. Other DNA sequences within the sample encode an identical CDR3. The chain recombines TRBV6-5 with TRBJ2-1, with D possibly TRBD1 on 5 matching bases. Germline loops: CDR1 MNHEY, CDR2 SVGAGI. Deletions cut 5 bases from V and 0 bases from J, with 11 bases between. The CDR3 sequence is 15 residues long. DNA for the CDR3: TGTGCCAGCAGTCTTGACAGCAGCTCCTACAATGAGCAGTTCTTC. It specifies CASSLDSSSYNEQFF.

This clone was counted only a few times. This chain joins TRBV6-1 and TRBJ1-2; D ambiguous. Germline V gene data show CDR1 as MNHNS and CDR2 as SASEGT. CDR3 length: 13 amino acids. Trimming removed 2 bases at V and 3 bases at J, with 7 bases between. The CDR3 DNA is TGTGCCAGCAGTGAACACCCGGACTATGGCTACACCTTC. It yields the protein CASSEHPDYGYTF.

The sample holds one count of this clone. V and J are TRBV7-3 and TRBJ1-6, with D possibly matching TRBD1 (6 bases). Germline V gives CDR1 SGHTA, CDR2 FQGTGA. The CDR3 runs 14 residues. With 3 bases removed from V and 4 bases from J, the gap between germline ends came to 7 bases. This CDR3 is CASSFGQYNSPLHF. DNA of the CDR3: TGTGCCAGCAGCTTCGGACAGTATAATTCACCCCTCCACTTT.

The chain is built from TRBV11-2 and TRBJ1-4; TRBD1 is a possible D gene (6 bases). The CDR3 loop spans 14 amino acids. V lost 3 bases, J lost 5 bases, and 10 bases lay in between. Germline CDR1 and CDR2: SGHAT and FQNNGV. The DNA for the CDR3 is TGTGCCAGCAGCTTCGACAGGTGGAATGAAAAACTGTTTTTT. It is translated as CASSFDRWNEKLFF.

The chain combines TRBV10-3 with TRBJ2-7; 13 positions match TRBD2. CDR3 length: 13 residues. Germline CDR1 ENHRY, CDR2 SYGVKD. J was trimmed by 3 bases and V by 10 bases; bases with no gene match: 3. In nucleotides, the CDR3 is TGTGCCACCGGACTAGCGGGGGTCTACGAGCAGTACTTC. Residues: CATGLAGVYEQYF.

This rearrangement joins TRBV5-1 to TRBJ2-7; D might be TRBD2 (6 bases). The CDR3 totals 13 residues. Germline CDR1 and CDR2: SGHRS and YFSETQ. DNA for the CDR3: TGCGCTTCTCGCCCGGAGGGAATCTACGAGCAGTACTTC. Protein product: CASRPEGIYEQYF.

The rearrangement uses TRBV3-1 (or the pseudogene TRBV3-2) and TRBJ1-6, with D perhaps TRBD1 (6 bases). The CDR3 has 17 residues. Germline loops: CDR1 LGHDT, CDR2 YNNKEL (reference sequence). V was shortened by 2 bases and J by 5 bases, with 16 bases between the two germline ends. The CDR3 protein is CASSQRPTGRDNSPLHF. The DNA for the CDR3 is TGTGCCAGCAGCCAACGACCCACAGGGAGGGATAATTCACCCCTCCACTTT.

This chain uses TRBV4-1 with TRBJ1-6; D gene unclear. The CDR3 is made up of 16 amino acids. Germline V gene sequence: CDR1 MGHRA, CDR2 YSYEKL. With 0 bases removed from V and 0 bases from J, the gap between germline ends came to 6 bases. As DNA, the CDR3 is TGCGCCAGCAGCCAAGATGTGAGCTCCTATAATTCACCCCTCCACTTT. Translating it yields CASSQDVSSYNSPLHF.

This clone showed up just a few times. The chain is built from TRBV7-2 and TRBJ1-5; 7 bases fit TRBD1. The V segment lost 1 base and the J segment 2 bases; nucleotides outside the gene matches: 2. Germline-derived CDR1 and CDR2 are SGHTA and FQGNSA. The CDR3 contains 15 residues. DNA for the CDR3: TGTGCCAGCAGCTTAGATGGACAGGGCAATCAGCCCCAGCATTTT. Its translation: CASSLDGQGNQPQHF.

The chain carries TRBV9 and TRBJ1-2; tentative D call: TRBD1 (6 bases). V lost 0 bases and J 6 bases, leaving 12 bases between the germline ends. The germline V gene has CDR1 SGDLS and CDR2 YYNGEE. The CDR3 covers 14 residues. CDR3 in amino acids: CASSVGLYRDGYTF. The CDR3 nucleotides are TGTGCCAGCAGCGTAGGTTTATACAGGGATGGCTACACCTTC.

The chain combines TRBV4-2 with TRBJ2-4; D perhaps matches TRBD1 (5 bases). Germline CDR1 and CDR2: LGHNA and YNFKEQ. V was shortened by 0 bases and J by 8 bases, with 14 bases between the two germline ends. CDR3 length equals 15 residues. The CDR3 DNA reads TGTGCCAGCAGCCAAGATGGGGCGGTTCGGGACATTCAGTACTTC. This gives the protein CASSQDGAVRDIQYF.

This rearrangement joins TRBV7-2 to TRBJ2-6; D gene ambiguous. The CDR3 sequence is 15 residues long. From germline, CDR1 is SGHTA and CDR2 FQGNSA. V lost 2 bases and J lost 0, with 5 bases in between. The CDR3 region is CASSLRFSGANVLTF. For the CDR3, the DNA is TGTGCCAGCAGCTTACGTTTCTCTGGGGCCAACGTCCTGACTTTC.